What follows is one T cell receptor beta chain and its context. Its specificity is unknown. A much more abundant neighbour one base away suggests this may be a read error. The final CDR3 position lacks the conserved phenylalanine or tryptophan, pointing to a likely read error. The germline gives CDR1 KGHSH, CDR2 LQKENI. The CDR3 runs to 14 residues. V was pared by 8 bases and J by 1 base, with 14 bases between. Construction of TCR beta libraries relied on iRepertoire HTBI primers and on Arm-PCR targeting CDR3 regions. TCRdb passed the multiplex PCR reads through MiXCR, listing each CDR3 protein once. In the table there are 400,000 to 550,000 distinct CDR3 sequences, about a sixth of which are singletons. These data belong to a study of regulatory T cells in long-lasting Graves disease. The time point is: newly diagnosed GD, antithyroid drugs for less than 3 months. PBMCs provided the RNA from which the TCR library was made.

Study results and limitations: Sample size, which was small, may have reduced accuracy.

This sample was also put to use in a study of T cells in Graves' hyperthyroidism and ophthalmopathy.

The gene calls are TRBV18 and TRBJ1-1; D is perhaps TRBD1 (6 bases). The sequence was obtained from a woman aged 30 to 39 with Graves disease. Specimen: peripheral blood mononuclear cells (PBMCs), collected at new diagnosis, from a patient treated with antithyroid drugs. DNA for the CDR3: TGTGCCAGCCAAAAGGACAGAACGAACACTGAAGCTTTCCTT. Its protein product is CASQKDRTNTEAFL.